Presented here are 32 T cell receptor beta chains from one specimen sequenced in a study of long-term antiretroviral therapy in people with HIV. The run of the v3.0 immunoSEQ assay was at survey level. Method: immunoSEQ multiplex PCR; TCRdb's copy keeps in-frame clones and lacks some. The data show under 12,000 clones, approximately 76% seen once. This specimen consisted of unsorted PBMCs, obtained at the start of antiretroviral therapy, before treatment. The origin of the receptors is a man aged 25 to 40 with HIV.

V gene TRBV10-3 combines with J gene TRBJ1-3; TRBD1 matches at 11 bases. The germline V gene encodes CDR1 ENHRY and CDR2 SYGVKD. V dropped 6 bases and J dropped 2; count of bases not matched to a gene: 9. The CDR3 is 17 amino acids. The CDR3 bases are TGTGCCATCAGCCACCCGGGACAGGGGGAACCTGGAAACACCATATATTTT. Its translation is CAISHPGQGEPGNTIYF.

The chain couples TRBV27 to TRBJ2-3, with 7 bases fitting TRBD2. The V gene end was trimmed by 7 bases and the J gene end by 3 bases; junction bases not matched to a gene: 13. Germline lookup yields CDR1 MNHEY and CDR2 SMNVEV (reference sequence). This CDR3 contains 16 residues. The CDR3 protein is CASNLRSGTVTDTQYF. Written as DNA, the CDR3 is TGTGCCAGCAATCTACGAAGCGGGACTGTAACAGATACGCAGTATTTT.

This chain connects TRBV9 to TRBJ2-2; 7 bases line up with TRBD2. This CDR3 spans 15 amino acids. The germline gives CDR1 SGDLS, CDR2 YYNGEE. V trimming: 3 bases; J trimming: 2 bases; junction bases outside the gene matches: 4. The CDR3 DNA follows: TGTGCCAGCAGCGCGGGACTACCCAACACCGGGGAGCTGTTTTTT. Translation: CASSAGLPNTGELFF.

In its sample, this clone was seen once. Here the CDR3 DNA reads TGTGCCAGCAGTCCCGGGACAGCATCTACCTATGGCTACACCTTC. It is translated as CASSPGTASTYGYTF. V gene TRBV2 combines with J gene TRBJ1-2; 7 positions agree with TRBD1. Trimming removed 5 bases from V and 4 bases from J; junction bases left unmatched: 10. This CDR3 is built from 15 residues. Germline values: CDR1 SNHLY, CDR2 FYNNEI.

This sequence joins TRBV7-2 and TRBJ1-5, with 8 bases lining up with TRBD1. This CDR3 comprises 15 residues. Germline V CDR1 and CDR2: SGHTA, FQGNSA. J was trimmed by 5 bases and V by 1 base; bases with no gene match: 4. The CDR3 sequence is CASSLDQGAHQPQHF. CDR3 in DNA: TGTGCCAGCAGCTTAGACCAGGGGGCGCATCAGCCCCAGCATTTT.

This clone was seen only once. CDR3 in DNA: TGTGCCAGCAGGGGGAACCGGGTACGACACGCGGCTGACGAGCAGTACTTC. Amino acid sequence: CASRGNRVRHAADEQYF. The chain has TRBV28 and TRBJ2-7; D is ambiguous. Trimming pared 6 bases from V and 5 bases from J, leaving 26 bases between. The germline V gene encodes CDR1 MDHEN and CDR2 SYDVKM. The CDR3 is made up of 17 amino acids.

This clone appeared a few times. The V call is TRBV10-3, the J call TRBJ1-2; 7 nucleotides agree with TRBD1. Germline CDR1 is ENHRY and CDR2 is SYGVKD. This CDR3 is built from 13 residues. With V trimmed by 3 bases and J by 6 bases, 4 bases remained unmatched. The CDR3 DNA sequence: TGTGCCATCAGTGAAGGACAGGAGAATGGCTACACCTTC. Translated, it gives CAISEGQENGYTF.

This clone has a single count. The rearrangement joins TRBV7-2 to TRBJ1-5, with 7 bases lining up with TRBD1. Germline values: CDR1 SGHTA, CDR2 FQGNSA. Trimming at V came to 9 bases and at J to 2 bases, leaving 1 base not matched to a gene. This CDR3 has 12 residues. The CDR3 spells CASGQGNQPQHF. The DNA for the CDR3 is TGTGCCAGTGGACAGGGCAATCAGCCCCAGCATTTT.

CDR3 nucleotide sequence: TGTGCCAGCAGCCTCGACAGGAAGAACACTGAAGCTTTCTTT. Its translation: CASSLDRKNTEAFF. This rearrangement joins TRBV5-6 to TRBJ1-1; D may be TRBD1 (6 bases). V lost 4 bases and J lost 1, with 11 bases in between. The germline CDR1 and CDR2 sequences are SGHDT and YYEEEE. The CDR3 consists of 14 residues.

The chain is built from TRBV6-6 and TRBJ2-1; maybe TRBD2 (5 bases). V lost 6 bases to trimming and J lost 6 bases, with 12 bases between them. The CDR3 spans 13 residues. CDR1 is MNHNY and CDR2 is SVGAGI in the germline V gene (reference sequence). The CDR3 DNA sequence: TGTGCCAGCAGCCACGGACTCCCCAATGAGCAGTTCTTC. Amino acid sequence: CASSHGLPNEQFF.

The genes are TRBV5-5 and TRBJ2-5; D is uncertain. Trimming shortened V by 3 bases and J by 5 bases, and 8 bases separated the two germline ends. CDR3 length: 12 amino acids. CDR1 and CDR2 (germline): SGHKS, YYEKEE (reference sequence). The CDR3 DNA sequence: TGTGCCAGCAGCTCCCCCGGGGAGACCCAGTACTTC. Translating gives CASSSPGETQYF.

The V call is TRBV13, the J call TRBJ2-2, with D unresolved. This CDR3 comprises 12 residues. Trimming took off 3 bases at V and 6 bases at J, with 5 bases between the two ends. CDR1 PRHDT and CDR2 FYEKMQ come from the germline V gene (reference sequence). The CDR3 reads CASSLKAGELFF. The CDR3 DNA sequence: TGTGCCAGCAGCTTGAAGGCCGGGGAGCTGTTTTTT.

The chain uses TRBV30 and TRBJ2-1; 10 nucleotides align to TRBD2. CDR1 and CDR2 (germline): GTSNPN, SVGIG (reference sequence). Trimming cost V 3 bases and J 3 bases; bases outside gene matches: 2. The CDR3 spans 14 residues. CDR3 loop: CAWRIAGGYNEQFF. The CDR3, as DNA: TGTGCCTGGAGAATAGCGGGGGGCTACAATGAGCAGTTCTTC.

The chain combines TRBV5-1 with TRBJ1-6; 7 bases fit TRBD1. The J segment lost 10 bases and the V segment lost 6 bases, leaving 16 bases of the junction unmatched. Germline CDR1 reads SGHRS; CDR2 reads YFSETQ. The CDR3 consists of 16 residues. CDR3 in DNA: TGCGCCAGCACTACTCAAGGAACAGGGGACGGGTCACCCCTCCACTTT. Protein product: CASTTQGTGDGSPLHF.

In DNA form, the CDR3 reads TGTGCCAGCAGTTGGACAGGGAATAGTCAGCCCCAGCATTTT. Its translation is CASSWTGNSQPQHF. The chain employs TRBV2 and TRBJ1-5; TRBD1 agrees at 8 bases. Per germline, CDR1 SNHLY and CDR2 FYNNEI. This CDR3 comprises 14 residues. The junction had 6 bases not matched to a gene; V was cut back by 5 bases and J by 6 bases.

The gene calls are TRBV6-6 and TRBJ2-7, with D possibly being TRBD1 (6 bases). With 2 bases removed from V and 4 bases from J, the gap between germline ends came to 15 bases. This CDR3 has 15 amino acids. Per germline, CDR1 MNHNY and CDR2 SVGAGI (reference sequence). Here the CDR3 DNA reads TGTGCCAGCAGTTACATCACAGGGCCAGAATACGAGCAGTACTTC. This gives the protein CASSYITGPEYEQYF.

The rearrangement joins TRBV5-4 to TRBJ1-6; D is unresolved. CDR1 is SGHNT, CDR2 YYREEE, per germline (reference sequence). V gave up 0 bases and J gave up 7 bases, with 8 bases separating them. This CDR3 comprises 14 residues. Written as DNA, the CDR3 is TGTGCCAGCAGCTTGGAAATACAGAATTCACCCCTCCACTTT. Translation gives CASSLEIQNSPLHF.

V is TRBV10-1 and J is TRBJ2-5; the D gene is possibly TRBD2 (7 bases). The germline V and J ends were trimmed by 4 bases and 5 bases, with 14 bases remaining between them. The V gene's germline CDR1 is WNHNN and CDR2 SYGVQD (reference sequence). This CDR3 is 14 amino acids long. CDR3 sequence: CASSALGGLETQYF. The DNA of the CDR3 is TGCGCCAGCAGTGCTCTCGGGGGGCTGGAGACCCAGTACTTC.

The genes are TRBV5-1 and TRBJ2-4, with 8 bases aligning to TRBD1. The ends lost 0 bases at V and 3 bases at J; junction bases unmatched: 8. The V gene's germline CDR1 is SGHRS and CDR2 YFSETQ. The CDR3 runs 17 residues. The CDR3 protein is CASSLDPRGRGKNIQYF. The CDR3 DNA is TGCGCCAGCAGCTTGGACCCCAGGGGGCGAGGCAAAAACATTCAGTACTTC.

The rearrangement uses TRBV9 and TRBJ2-7; 8 nucleotides line up with TRBD2. CDR1 is SGDLS and CDR2 is YYNGEE in the germline V gene. Trimming at V came to 1 base and at J to 7 bases, leaving 10 bases not matched to a gene. CDR3 length equals 15 residues. CDR3 sequence (DNA): TGTGCCAGCAGCGTAAGAGGAGCGGGAGAAGGGGAGCAGTACTTC. It is translated as CASSVRGAGEGEQYF.

The chain links TRBV6-6 to TRBJ2-7, with no clear D. V lost 0 bases and J lost 3, with 9 bases in between. This CDR3 contains 14 residues. Germline V gene data show CDR1 as MNHNY and CDR2 as SVGAGI (reference sequence). CDR3 bases: TGTGCCAGCAGTTACTCAGGAAACCTCTACGAGCAGTACTTC. Translating it yields CASSYSGNLYEQYF.

This clone was found a few times. V and J are TRBV6-1 and TRBJ2-7; D perhaps matches TRBD1 (5 bases). With 4 bases removed from V and 9 bases from J, the gap between germline ends came to 10 bases. Germline-derived CDR1 and CDR2 are MNHNS and SASEGT. There are 11 residues in the CDR3. CDR3 region: CASSGGQRQYF. The CDR3 nucleotides are TGTGCCAGCAGTGGAGGACAAAGGCAGTACTTC.

The V gene is TRBV10-3, the J gene TRBJ2-6; D is undetermined. With 6 bases removed from V and 2 bases from J, the gap between germline ends came to 20 bases. Germline V gene data show CDR1 as ENHRY and CDR2 as SYGVKD. The CDR3 runs to 18 residues. CDR3 protein: CAISDQNSYSTGANVLTF. The CDR3 region has the DNA TGTGCCATCAGCGATCAAAACTCTTACAGTACTGGGGCCAACGTCCTGACTTTC.

The rearrangement uses TRBV5-4 and TRBJ1-1; perhaps TRBD1 as D (5 bases). V was trimmed by 1 base and J by 8 bases, leaving 12 bases between them. CDR1 and CDR2 from the germline V gene are SGHNT and YYREEE (reference sequence). This CDR3 is built from 13 residues. CDR3 loop: CASSLPGVVEAFF. The CDR3 region has the DNA TGTGCCAGCAGCTTGCCGGGGGTAGTCGAAGCTTTCTTT.

This clone was counted a few times. This rearrangement joins TRBV7-9 to TRBJ2-7; 8 positions match TRBD2. The CDR3 consists of 13 residues. The germline V gene encodes CDR1 SEHNR and CDR2 FQNEAQ (reference sequence). The ends lost 2 bases at V and 6 bases at J; junction bases unmatched: 3. The DNA of the CDR3 is TGTGCCAGCAGCTTATCGGGAGGGAGCGAGCAGTACTTC. This sequence encodes CASSLSGGSEQYF.

This chain connects TRBV27 to TRBJ1-4, with a possible D match to TRBD1 (5 bases). The CDR3 is 15 amino acids. CDR1 MNHEY and CDR2 SMNVEV come from the germline V gene (reference sequence). With 8 bases removed from V and 8 bases from J, the gap between germline ends came to 21 bases. This CDR3 is CASSPGGFPREKLFF. The CDR3 DNA is TGTGCCAGCTCGCCGGGGGGGTTTCCTAGGGAAAAACTGTTTTTT.

The chain is built from TRBV18 and TRBJ2-5, with a weak D call TRBD2 (6 bases). V was clipped by 2 bases and J by 3 bases, with 13 bases between them. Looked up from germline, CDR1 is KGHSH and CDR2 is LQKENI. The CDR3 spans 15 residues. CDR3: CASSPRRAKEETQYF. CDR3 nucleotide sequence: TGTGCCAGCTCACCAAGGAGGGCTAAGGAAGAGACCCAGTACTTC.

The rearrangement joins TRBV21-1 to TRBJ2-5; TRBD2 is taken as the D call from the table, unchecked against the DNA. TRBV21-1 constitutes a pseudogene. This CDR3 has 18 amino acids. This chain's CDR3 is CASSKPGLLEQWKETQYF. The CDR3 bases are TGTGCCAGCAGCAAACCGGGACTCCTCGAGCAGTGGAAGGAGACCCAGTACTTC.

The chain combines TRBV7-2 with TRBJ2-7; 13 bases fit TRBD2. The CDR3 is 17 residues long. Per germline, CDR1 SGHTA and CDR2 FQGNSA. V gave up 5 bases and J gave up 5 bases; unmatched junction bases: 12. CDR3 DNA sequence: TGTGCCAGCAGCCCCGGACTAGCGGGAGTAAGGGGCGACGAGCAGTACTTC. This codes for CASSPGLAGVRGDEQYF.

V gene TRBV4-3 combines with J gene TRBJ1-2; D is unresolved. This CDR3 region has 15 residues. V was trimmed by 0 bases and J by 1 base, leaving 9 bases between them. Germline CDR1 and CDR2: LGHNA and YSLEER. The CDR3 sequence is CASSQDRQVNYGYTF. CDR3 nucleotides: TGCGCCAGCAGCCAAGATAGGCAGGTTAACTATGGCTACACCTTC.

The J gene is TRBJ2-3, the V gene TRBV5-6, with 8 bases identical to TRBD2. The germline V gene encodes CDR1 SGHDT and CDR2 YYEEEE. With V trimmed by 0 bases and J by 6 bases, 3 bases remained unmatched. CDR3 length equals 14 residues. CDR3 region: CASSLGLAWDTQYF. CDR3 coding DNA: TGTGCCAGCAGCTTGGGACTAGCGTGGGATACGCAGTATTTT.

The V and J genes are TRBV19 and TRBJ1-5; D is ambiguous. The CDR3 covers 14 residues. V dropped 3 bases and J dropped 3 bases, with 9 bases sitting between them. Per the germline V gene, CDR1 is LNHDA and CDR2 is SQIVND (reference sequence). Written as DNA, the CDR3 is TGTGCCAGTAGTATTGGGCCTATCAATCAGCCCCAGCATTTT. Amino acids: CASSIGPINQPQHF.